This is a list of T cell receptor beta chains from one sample in a study of blood T cell repertoires in COVID-19. Here immunoSEQ multiplex PCR was the method, and the copy in TCRdb shows in-frame clones only, minus some. The table includes about 210,000 clones, about 79% detected once. Source material: peripheral blood. The receptors were sampled from a man aged 50 to 60 with active or convalescent COVID-19. The CDR3 runs from the conserved cysteine through the conserved F or W. The order of the fields is clone size, D gene, J gene, V gene, CDR3 protein, CDR3 DNA. A D gene is named only where the DNA matches it firmly. For some rows the clone size is stated as once, few or many, or as a class when expanded; others skip it.

- | TRBD2 | TRBJ2-5 | TRBV5-1 | CASRAGRDGTQYF | TGCGCCAGCAGAGCCGGGAGGGACGGGACCCAGTACTTC
- | TRBD2 | TRBJ2-1 | TRBV5-1 | CASSFRSGTSGTYNEQFF | TGCGCCAGCAGCTTTCGGTCCGGGACTAGCGGGACTTACAATGAGCAGTTCTTC
- | - | TRBJ1-2 | TRBV30 | CAWREISGVGYGYTF | TGTGCCTGGAGAGAGATAAGCGGGGTTGGTTATGGCTACACCTTC
few | TRBD1 | TRBJ2-7 | TRBV4-1 | CASSHQIGWDRPYEQYF | TGCGCCAGCAGCCACCAAATAGGCTGGGACAGACCCTACGAGCAGTACTTC
- | TRBD2 | TRBJ2-1 | TRBV5-1 | CASSLTASGGNLRNEQFF | TGCGCCAGCAGCTTGACGGCTAGCGGGGGGAACTTGAGGAATGAGCAGTTCTTC
- | TRBD2 | TRBJ2-1 | TRBV4-3 | CASSQERVAGPNEQFF | TGCGCCAGCAGCCAAGAACGGGTAGCGGGACCGAATGAGCAGTTCTTC
- | - | TRBJ2-2 | TRBV15 | CATSSSVTLNTGELFF | TGTGCCACCAGCAGTAGTGTGACACTGAACACCGGGGAGCTGTTTTTT
- | - | TRBJ1-1 | TRBV6-7 | CASSYVSRDGGMNTEAFF | TGTGCCAGCAGTTACGTTTCAAGGGACGGGGGAATGAACACTGAAGCTTTCTTT
- | - | TRBJ1-4 | TRBV10-1 | CASSLRAQGEKLFF | TGCGCCAGCAGTCTGAGAGCCCAGGGTGAAAAACTGTTTTTT
- | TRBD1 | TRBJ1-1 | TRBV6-5 | CASRARQGGTEAFF | TGTGCCAGCAGAGCCCGACAGGGTGGCACTGAAGCTTTCTTT
- | TRBD2 | TRBJ2-3 | TRBV5-6 | CASSYGLAGAADTQYF | TGTGCCAGCAGCTATGGACTAGCGGGAGCGGCCGATACGCAGTATTTT
- | TRBD1 | TRBJ2-3 | TRBV7-2 | CASSLSPAGGADTQYF | TGTGCCAGCAGCTTATCCCCCGCAGGGGGCGCAGATACGCAGTATTTT
- | - | TRBJ2-3 | TRBV5-1 | CASVDSSGTDTQYF | TGCGCCAGCGTCGACTCTAGCGGCACAGATACGCAGTATTTT
once | TRBD1 | TRBJ1-2 | TRBV3-1/TRBV3-2 | CASSQGDRGNGYTF | TGTGCCAGCAGCCAAGGGGACAGGGGGAATGGCTACACCTTC
- | - | TRBJ1-2 | TRBV6-2/TRBV6-3 | CASSRTDHYGYTF | TGTGCCAGCAGCCGGACAGACCACTACGGCTACACCTTC
- | - | TRBJ2-7 | TRBV12-3/TRBV12-4 | CASNRDNSYEQYF | TGTGCCAGCAACCGGGACAACTCCTACGAGCAGTACTTC
once | - | TRBJ2-7 | TRBV4-1 | CASSQVSSGYEQYF | TGCGCCAGCAGCCAAGTATCGAGCGGTTACGAGCAGTACTTC
- | - | TRBJ2-3 | TRBV5-4 | CASSFPGSASTDTQYF | TGTGCCAGCAGCTTTCCCGGGAGCGCTAGCACAGATACGCAGTATTTT
- | TRBD2 | TRBJ2-1 | TRBV27 | CASSLSGGWNEQFF | TGTGCCAGCAGCCTTAGCGGGGGGTGGAATGAGCAGTTCTTC
- | TRBD1 | TRBJ2-3 | TRBV7-2 | CASSSSGQPSDTQYF | TGTGCCAGCAGCTCTTCGGGACAGCCCTCAGATACGCAGTATTTT
- | - | TRBJ2-5 | TRBV11-2 | CASQRRGQQETQYF | TGTGCCAGTCAACGACGGGGACAACAAGAGACCCAGTACTTC
- | - | TRBJ2-1 | TRBV20-1 | CSARVRNEQFF | TGCAGTGCTAGGGTCAGGAATGAGCAGTTCTTC
- | TRBD1 | TRBJ2-5 | TRBV7-2 | CASSLTGPEGTQYF | TGTGCCAGCAGCTTGACAGGGCCCGAGGGGACCCAGTACTTC
once | - | TRBJ1-5 | TRBV7-2 | CASSTLGGSNQPQHF | TGTGCCAGCAGCACGCTGGGGGGGAGCAATCAGCCCCAGCATTTT
- | TRBD2 | TRBJ2-7 | TRBV7-9 | CASSFRLAGGPKYEQYF | TGTGCCAGCAGCTTTAGACTAGCGGGAGGGCCGAAGTACGAGCAGTACTTC
- | - | TRBJ1-3 | TRBV5-4 | CASSSRGVGNTIYF | TGTGCCAGCAGCTCCCGTGGAGTTGGAAACACCATATATTTT
- | - | TRBJ2-6 | TRBV5-6 | CASSLPGSGANVLTF | TGTGCCAGCAGCTTGCCAGGGTCCGGGGCCAACGTCCTGACTTTC
- | TRBD1 | TRBJ2-3 | TRBV2 | CASNKDRAHTDTQYF | TGTGCCAGCAACAAAGACAGGGCACACACAGATACGCAGTATTTT
- | - | TRBJ1-1 | TRBV21-1 | CASSRGGSWTVNTEAFF | TGTGCCAGCAGCCGGGGGGGCTCTTGGACGGTGAACACTGAAGCTTTCTTT
- | - | TRBJ2-5 | TRBV11-2 | CASSLRSGGETQYF | TGTGCCAGCAGCTTACGGTCCGGGGGAGAGACCCAGTACTTC